This TCR beta chain was identified during a study of post-analysis software for immune sequencing data. Study information: Relapsing-remitting, secondary progressive and progressive-relapsing multiple sclerosis were all included among the disease courses.

This clonotype was observed a handful of times. The antigen is undetermined. Study-level findings and limits: Several TRBV segments, TRBV5-6, TRBV5-1 and TRBV20-1 among them, were found more frequent in patients than controls. Relative to controls, patients with multiple sclerosis showed significantly lower normalized Chao1 diversity.

CDR1 is SGHRS and CDR2 is YFSETQ in the germline V gene. This CDR3 has 15 residues. V was pared by 3 bases and J by 5 bases, with 15 bases between. The TCR beta cDNA libraries carried unique molecular identifiers. Input of roughly 0.85 to 11 million T cells yielded a few hundred thousand cDNA molecules. TCRdb recomputed calls from the PCR reads with MiXCR, one row per CDR3 protein. The sample lists 350,000 to 450,000 distinct CDR3 sequences, approximately 42% occurring once. The clonotype originates from a girl aged 2 to 10 with multiple sclerosis. The source material was blood. The genes are TRBV5-1 and TRBJ2-1; D may be TRBD2 (6 bases). The chain's CDR3 is CASSSSPGAHNEQFF. For the CDR3, the DNA is TGCGCCAGCAGCTCCTCCCCGGGAGCCCACAATGAGCAGTTCTTC.